This T cell receptor beta chain came from a study of T cells in narcolepsy. Background on the study: Donors had narcolepsy type 1 or type 2, or were healthy controls.

With respect to this clone: Its antigen is currently unknown.

Using immunoSEQ multiplex PCR, the repertoire was profiled, and TCRdb retains in-frame clones only, with some absent. The sample has 25,000 to 35,000 clones; under 90% are singletons. Study observations and caveats: Reportedly, autoreactive clonotypes were serially detected in patients' blood but not controls'. No autoreactive T cell clone sequences appeared in some memory CD4+ repertoires. Autoreactive HCRT-specific and TRIB2-specific clonotypes were marked in same-patient CSF-versus-blood CD4+ comparisons.

There are 14 residues in the CDR3. Germline assignment: CDR1 MNHNS and CDR2 SASEGT. Trimming took 0 bases from V and 10 from J, leaving 14 bases between them. The specimen sequenced was CD45RA- memory CD4+ T cells from PBMCs. This chain connects TRBV6-1 to TRBJ2-3; D unclear. This sequence was found in a human donor with narcolepsy. CDR3 amino acids: CASSEAGYEIAQYF. For the CDR3, the DNA is TGTGCCAGCAGTGAAGCCGGGTATGAGATAGCGCAGTATTTT.